This TCR beta chain was observed in a study of CD8+CD57+ T cells in acquired aplastic anemia. Study background: On average, sorted CD4+ and CD8+ cells gave 2.5 to 4 ug of DNA. Points from the study as a whole: Patients and controls shared 25 to 30 CD8+ CDR3 sequences, which appeared highly expressed in patients and within their immunodominant clones. Patient and control CD8+ Simpson's diversity was not significantly different.

The CDR3 loop spans 16 amino acids. In germline, CDR1 is LNHDA, CDR2 SQIVND (reference sequence). Trimming pared 1 base from V and 10 bases from J, leaving 20 bases between. Patients sequenced had flow cytometry evidence of CD8+CD57+ cell expansion. Patients were treatment-naive when blood was sampled. This clonotype came up many times. Its antigen remains unidentified. Genomic DNA was employed as the template in profiling TCR beta VDJ and CDR3. TCRdb re-called the reads through MiXCR, storing one row per CDR3 protein. The repertoire holds around 170,000 distinct CDR3 sequences, with 40% to 50% as singletons.

This chain links TRBV19 with TRBJ1-5; D is perhaps TRBD1 (5 bases). The source of this sequence is a human donor with aplastic anemia. The sample taken for sequencing was sorted CD4+, CD8+, or CD8+CD57+ T cells (not recorded which) from PBMCs. This CDR3 is CASSIVRQTVIIPQHF. In DNA, the CDR3 is TGTGCCAGTAGTATAGTCCGACAGACCGTGATAATTCCCCAGCATTTT.